These 10 T cell receptor beta chains came from one sample sequenced in a study of T cells in Graves' hyperthyroidism and ophthalmopathy. TCR beta CDR3 sequences were amplified from RNA transcripts. First-round RT-PCR targeting the TCR CDR3 was performed with the HTBI primer set. TCRdb re-analysed the multiplex PCR reads in MiXCR, keeping a single row per CDR3 protein. The table includes around 200,000 distinct CDR3 sequences, around 15% detected once. Sequenced material: blood. These receptors were obtained from a woman aged 45-60 years with Graves' hyperthyroidism.

This clonotype was recorded at least ten times. V usage is TRBV19 and J usage is TRBJ2-1, with TRBD2 matching 16 bases. The V gene's germline CDR1 is LNHDA and CDR2 SQIVND (reference sequence). This CDR3 spans 20 amino acids. With 6 bases clipped from V and 7 bases from J, the junction kept 18 bases outside the gene matches. CDR3 residues: CASSKGTSGGARLGKNEQFF. As DNA, the CDR3 is TGTGCCAGTAGCAAAGGGACTAGCGGGGGGGCCCGTCTCGGGAAGAATGAGCAGTTCTTC.

The CDR3 protein is CSATTLAGLYNEQFF. The CDR3 nucleotides read TGCAGTGCTACAACCCTCGCGGGATTATACAATGAGCAGTTCTTC. V and J are TRBV20-1 and TRBJ2-1; a possible D gene is TRBD2 (6 bases). Germline CDR1 reads DFQATT; CDR2 reads SNEGSKA (reference sequence). The CDR3 loop spans 15 amino acids. The germline V and J ends were trimmed by 4 bases and 4 bases, with 17 bases remaining between them.

This clonotype occurred many times. J is TRBJ1-2 and V is TRBV19, with no clear D. V lost 6 bases and J 12 bases, leaving 17 bases between the germline ends. Germline-derived CDR1 and CDR2 are LNHDA and SQIVND (reference sequence). The CDR3 is 12 residues long. The CDR3 protein is CASRTVGQEDTF. The CDR3 DNA reads as TGTGCCAGTAGGACTGTCGGTCAAGAGGACACCTTC.

This clonotype has at least ten counts. The rearrangement uses TRBV7-9 and TRBJ1-2, with D unresolved. This CDR3 has 14 amino acids. Trimming took off 5 bases at V and 2 bases at J, with 12 bases between the two ends. The germline V gene encodes CDR1 SEHNR and CDR2 FQNEAQ (reference sequence). CDR3 in amino acids: CASSLLAQNYGYTF. CDR3 sequence (DNA): TGTGCCAGCAGCCTCTTAGCACAGAACTATGGCTACACCTTC.

The CDR3 region has the DNA TGTGCCAGCAGTTCAAGACTAGCGGGGGCCTACGAGCAGTACTTC. Translated, it gives CASSSRLAGAYEQYF. This rearrangement joins TRBV12-3 or TRBV12-4 to TRBJ2-7; the match to TRBD2 covers 12 bases. J was trimmed by 2 bases and V by 4 bases; bases with no gene match: 3. This CDR3 spans 15 amino acids.

The chain combines TRBV7-2 with TRBJ2-5, with D tentatively TRBD2 (6 bases). The V end lost 3 bases, the J end lost 7 bases, and 9 bases lay between the germline ends. CDR3 length equals 12 residues. The germline CDR1 and CDR2 sequences are SGHTA and FQGNSA. Here the CDR3 DNA reads TGTGCCAGCAGCTTCCCCGGGGGGACCCAGTACTTC. Translating gives CASSFPGGTQYF. Based on the CDR3 plus reference TRBV7-2 and TRBJ2-5, the full variable domain is GAGVSQSPSNKVTEKGKDVELRCDPISGHTALYWYRQSLGQGLEFLIYFQGNSAPDKSGLPSDRFSAERTGGSVSTLTIQRTQQEDSAVYLCASSFPGGTQYFGPGTRLLVL.

This clonotype was counted ten times or more. The chain carries TRBV28 and TRBJ1-6; tentative D call: TRBD1 (5 bases). Looked up from germline, CDR1 is MDHEN and CDR2 is SYDVKM. Trimming shortened V by 6 bases and J by 5 bases, and 11 bases separated the two germline ends. This CDR3 is 14 amino acids long. CDR3 bases: TGTGCCAGCAGCCCCGGGACCGATAATTCACCCCTCCACTTT. Its protein is CASSPGTDNSPLHF.

Ten or more counts support this clonotype. The chain carries TRBV28 and TRBJ2-7; D is perhaps TRBD1 (5 bases). Germline CDR1 reads MDHEN; CDR2 reads SYDVKM. Trimming took off 7 bases at V and 1 base at J, with 14 bases between the two ends. The CDR3 sequence is 14 residues long. This chain's CDR3 is CASTTTAPSYEQYF. The CDR3 coding sequence is TGTGCCAGCACCACGACAGCGCCTTCCTACGAGCAGTACTTC.

V usage is TRBV12-3 or TRBV12-4 and J usage is TRBJ2-7; 7 bases line up with TRBD2. V shed 7 bases and J 5 bases; nucleotides not matched to a gene: 8. The CDR3 contains 13 residues. This CDR3 reads CASNLLGGDEQYF. The CDR3, as DNA: TGTGCCAGCAATCTTTTGGGGGGGGACGAGCAGTACTTC.

A few counts support this clonotype. V usage is TRBV5-6 and J usage is TRBJ2-2; 9 bases align to TRBD2. This CDR3 is 15 amino acids long. The junction had 2 bases not matched to a gene; V was cut back by 4 bases and J by 1 base. The germline gives CDR1 SGHDT, CDR2 YYEEEE. The CDR3 is CASSKLAGNTGELFF. In DNA, the CDR3 is TGTGCCAGCAGCAAACTAGCGGGGAACACCGGGGAGCTGTTTTTT.